Only one count was recorded for the clone carrying this T cell receptor (beta chain). RNA transcripts yielded amplified TCR beta CDR3 regions. Investigators did first-round RT-PCR with HTBI primers, then second-round multiplex PCR. TCRdb used MiXCR to reprocess the multiplex PCR reads, holding one entry per CDR3 protein. The data contain around 1,200,000 distinct CDR3 sequences, roughly 35% of them seen just once; the ten biggest clones take up over 8.5%. The data derive from a study of Graves' ophthalmopathy and Graves' hyperthyroidism. CDR3 size: 14 residues. The V and J ends lost 6 bases and 3 bases, in that order; junction bases with no gene match: 7. CDR1 is LNHDA, CDR2 SQIVND, per germline (reference sequence).

The receptor was isolated from an adult man with Graves' hyperthyroidism. The gene calls are TRBV19 and TRBJ1-2; 7 nucleotides match TRBD1. Source material: peripheral blood or thyroid tissue (not recorded which). The CDR3: CASRARDSDYGYTF. CDR3 bases: TGTGCCAGTAGGGCCCGGGACAGTGACTATGGCTACACCTTC.